Sequencing of this T cell receptor beta chain was carried out in a study of metastatic and nonmetastatic thyroid tumors (TCRdb year 2020). Notes on the research overall: Repertoires were compared across peripheral blood and tumor or nodule tissue samples from malignant and benign thyroid patients. Results the study describes overall, beyond this receptor: In both blood and tumor samples, malignant tumors were reported to have significantly higher TCR beta diversity than benign nodules.

Including cysteine and phenylalanine, the CDR3 has 15 amino acids. The CDR3 DNA has 45 bases and is translated from base 1. V loses 5 bases, J loses 5 bases, and the germline ends lie 18 bases apart. From a lookup of the germline V gene, CDR1 and CDR2 are SGHTA and FQGTGA. This clone showed up many times. There is no known antigen for this receptor. Base quality data are lacking; no much larger clone is found one base away. The library was built by means of PCR. The instrument given in TCRdb is Illumina HiSeq 4000. High-throughput sequencing was used to profile the CDR3 region of the TCR beta-chain in every patient. The study's processing was this. The researchers built a classifier to tell apart papillary thyroid cancer patients with distant metastasis, based on CDR3 differences among clinicopathological groups. The Shannon index was used to assess repertoire diversity, and the Morisita-Horn index was used to assess tumor-blood repertoire similarity. TCRdb itself trimmed the public reads at Q25 with fastp, ran MiXCR and retained productive beta chains. In this record, the V and J calls reflect TCRdb's handling and not the investigators' own analysis. A total of roughly 63,000 clones appear in this sample, roughly 16% of them only once. Clones ranked in the top ten supply almost 9.5% of the sample.

No treatment had been received by any patient before thyroid surgery. Using T-cell receptor beta sequencing, the researchers looked back retrospectively at clinical samples from patients, gathered between about 2012 and 2018. The rearranged chain carries TRBV7-3 and TRBJ1-2, with TRBD1 perhaps the D gene, on 6 matching bases. The sample comprised blood. The clonotype comes from a male donor with papillary thyroid cancer or a benign thyroid nodule (not recorded which). Some clones in this sample may be carry-over from other donors' samples. The DNA sequence is as follows: TGTGCCAGCAGCCCGAGGGCAGGGGTGGAATATGGCTACACCTTC. Translated, this gives CASSPRAGVEYGYTF.